The clone carrying this T cell receptor beta chain showed up just a few times. The sample belongs to a study of Tregs in tolerant kidney transplant recipients. Germline values: CDR1 SGHAT, CDR2 FQDESV (reference sequence). This CDR3 contains 13 residues. The V end lost 1 base, the J end lost 3 bases, and 6 bases lay between the germline ends. Some clones are missing from TCRdb's copy, which holds only in-frame ones; the method was immunoSEQ multiplex PCR. The sample carries approximately 100,000 clones, approximately 94% recorded once. The source of this sequence is a human donor who received a combined kidney and bone marrow transplant. The sequencing used CD4+ T cells from blood, collected before the transplant. V usage is TRBV11-1 and J usage is TRBJ1-1; possibly TRBD1 for D (6 bases). DNA of the CDR3: TGTGCCAGCAGCTTAGACAGGGACACTGAAGCTTTCTTT. It translates to CASSLDRDTEAFF.